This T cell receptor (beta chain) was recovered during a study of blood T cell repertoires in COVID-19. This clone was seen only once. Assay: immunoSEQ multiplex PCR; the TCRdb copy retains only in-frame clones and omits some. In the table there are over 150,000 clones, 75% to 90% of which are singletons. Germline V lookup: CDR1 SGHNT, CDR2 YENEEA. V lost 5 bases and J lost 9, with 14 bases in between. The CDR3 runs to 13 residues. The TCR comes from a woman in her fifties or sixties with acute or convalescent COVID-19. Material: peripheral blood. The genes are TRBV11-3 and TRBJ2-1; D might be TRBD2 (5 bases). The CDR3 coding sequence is TGTGCCAGCAGCGCCCGGGGTAACAGTGAGCAGTTCTTC. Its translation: CASSARGNSEQFF. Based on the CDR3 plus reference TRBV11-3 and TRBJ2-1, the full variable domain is EAGVVQSPRYKIIEKKQPVAFWCNPISGHNTLYWYLQNLGQGPELLIRYENEEAVDDSQLPKDRFSAERLKGVDSTLKIQPAELGDSAVYLCASSARGNSEQFFGPGTRLTVL.